This record covers a single T cell receptor beta chain. This specimen comes from a study of glioma-infiltrating T cells after dendritic cell vaccination. Study-level information: Between 2003 and 2012, patients got autologous tumor lysate-pulsed dendritic cell vaccines.

Germline V gives CDR1 SGHRS, CDR2 YFSETQ. This CDR3 spans 14 amino acids. The V gene lost 2 bases and the J gene lost 6 bases, with 14 bases spanning the gap. Time point reported: after dendritic cell vaccination, including at tumor progression/relapse. Selection required adequate fresh-frozen tumor tissue plus more than two years' survival data. The PCR used 60 V beta and 13 J beta primers. Libraries were prepared by immunoSEQ multiplex PCR; TCRdb keeps only in-frame clonotypes and omits some of them. Of 45,000 to 60,000 clones detected, approximately 83% appear once; the ten largest clones hold 15% to 17%.

J is TRBJ1-1 and V is TRBV5-1; TRBD1 is a possible D gene (5 bases). The TCR originated in a human donor with glioblastoma. Source: blood, taken after dendritic cell vaccination. CDR3 DNA sequence: TGCGCCAGCAGCTTAAGTGACAGCCTTGCTGAAGCTTTCTTT. Translating it yields CASSLSDSLAEAFF. Filled out from reference TRBV5-1 and TRBJ1-1, the complete variable domain reads KAGVTQTPRYLIKTRGQQVTLSCSPISGHRSVSWYQQTPGQGLQFLFEYFSETQRNKGNFPGRFSGRQFSNSRSEMNVSTLELGDSALYLCASSLSDSLAEAFFGQGTRLTVV.